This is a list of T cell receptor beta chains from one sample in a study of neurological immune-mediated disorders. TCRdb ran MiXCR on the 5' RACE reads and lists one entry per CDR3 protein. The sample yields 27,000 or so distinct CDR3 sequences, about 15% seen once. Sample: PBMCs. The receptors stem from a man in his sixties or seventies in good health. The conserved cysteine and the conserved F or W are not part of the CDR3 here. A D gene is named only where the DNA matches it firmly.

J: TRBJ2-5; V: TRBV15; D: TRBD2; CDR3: ATSRALAGGPIQETQY
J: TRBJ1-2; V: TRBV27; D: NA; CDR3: ASSLTAGLYGYT
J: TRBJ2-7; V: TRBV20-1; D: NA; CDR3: SAGDTYEQY
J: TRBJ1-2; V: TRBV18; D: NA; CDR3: ASSPRRVRGYT
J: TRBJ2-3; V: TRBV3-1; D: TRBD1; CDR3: ASSPDRVADTRY
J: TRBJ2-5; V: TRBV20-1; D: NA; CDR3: SANTGSETQD
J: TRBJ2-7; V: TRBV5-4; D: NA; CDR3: ASSLALEREQY
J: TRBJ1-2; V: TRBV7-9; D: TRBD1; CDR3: ASSRGTAVGGYT
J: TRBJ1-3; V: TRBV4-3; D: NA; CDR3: ASSQDRGFGNTIY
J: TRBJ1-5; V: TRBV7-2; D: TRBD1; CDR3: ASSSGGTGAQPQH
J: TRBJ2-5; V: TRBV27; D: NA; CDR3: ASSLWGDKTQY
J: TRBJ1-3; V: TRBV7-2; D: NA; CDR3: ASSPRDGQNTIY
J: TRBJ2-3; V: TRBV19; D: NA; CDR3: ASSIAGVSGFADTQY
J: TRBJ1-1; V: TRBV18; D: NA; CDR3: ASSPEGRKGNTEDF
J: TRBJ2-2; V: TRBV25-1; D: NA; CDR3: ASSELFVSGELF
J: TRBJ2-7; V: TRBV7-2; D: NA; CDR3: ASSYQGSGEQY
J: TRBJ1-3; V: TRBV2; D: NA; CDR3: ASSAGDPAGNTIY
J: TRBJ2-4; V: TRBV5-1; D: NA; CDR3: ASKESVAKNIQY
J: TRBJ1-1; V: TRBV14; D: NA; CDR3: ASSQVPYAWNTEAF
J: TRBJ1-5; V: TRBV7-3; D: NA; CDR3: ASSLNSNQPQH
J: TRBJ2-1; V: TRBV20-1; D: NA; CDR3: SASTGYNEQF
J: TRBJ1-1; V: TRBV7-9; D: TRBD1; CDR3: ASSLEGRGPTEAF
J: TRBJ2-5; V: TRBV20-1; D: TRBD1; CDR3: SALRDRGDQETQY
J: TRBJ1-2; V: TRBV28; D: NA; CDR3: ASSGYGYT
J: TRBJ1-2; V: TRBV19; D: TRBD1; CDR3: ASSYGQVWYGYT
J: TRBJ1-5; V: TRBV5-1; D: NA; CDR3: AKEGGDNQPQH
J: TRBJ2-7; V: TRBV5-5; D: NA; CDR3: ASRLGRDGASYEQY
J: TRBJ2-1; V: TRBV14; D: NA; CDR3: ASSQTPGLGGGDEQF
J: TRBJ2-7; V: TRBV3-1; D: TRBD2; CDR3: ASSQGAGGGYEQY
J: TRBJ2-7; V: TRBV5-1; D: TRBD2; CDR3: ASAPGTNDYEQY
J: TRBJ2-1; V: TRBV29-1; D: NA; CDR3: SSRGGQGSYEQF
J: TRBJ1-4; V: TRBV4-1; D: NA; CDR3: ASSQDNTGEKLF
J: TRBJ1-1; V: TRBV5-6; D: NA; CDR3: ASSLDREAF
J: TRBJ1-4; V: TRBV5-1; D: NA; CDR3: ASSLGPVGDEKLF
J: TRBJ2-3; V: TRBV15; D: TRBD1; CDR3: ATSRVGTGPDTQY
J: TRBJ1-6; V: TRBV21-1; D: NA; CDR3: ASPPGPYNSPLH
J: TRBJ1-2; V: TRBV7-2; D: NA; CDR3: ASSLNPGWGTNYGYT
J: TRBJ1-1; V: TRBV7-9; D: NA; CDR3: ASSQGWSTEAF
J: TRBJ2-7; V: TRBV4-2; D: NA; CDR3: ASSQGFSYEQY